The 13 T cell receptor beta chains in this list originate from one sample, sequenced in a study of blood T cell repertoires in COVID-19. Some clones are missing from TCRdb's copy, which holds only in-frame ones; the method was immunoSEQ multiplex PCR. The table includes roughly 250,000 clones, around 90% detected once. Sequenced: peripheral blood. The receptors were sampled from a man aged 25-40 years with COVID-19, enrolled during active disease.

The V and J genes are TRBV15 and TRBJ2-1, with D uncertain. The CDR3 sequence is 15 residues long. Looked up from germline, CDR1 is LNHNV and CDR2 is YYDKDF (reference sequence). Trimming cost V 0 bases and J 4 bases, with 10 bases left between them. The CDR3 spells CATSRDQSRYNEQFF. CDR3 bases: TGTGCCACCAGCAGAGATCAATCCAGGTACAATGAGCAGTTCTTC. The variable domain in full, completed from reference TRBV15 and TRBJ2-1, reads DAMVIQNPRYQVTQFGKPVTLSCSQTLNHNVMYWYQQKSSQAPKLLFHYYDKDFNNEADTPDNFQSRRPNTSFCFLDIRSPGLGDTAMYLCATSRDQSRYNEQFFGPGTRLTVL.

This chain joins TRBV7-9 and TRBJ2-1; D is possibly TRBD1 (5 bases). Germline loops: CDR1 SEHNR, CDR2 FQNEAQ (reference sequence). CDR3 length equals 17 residues. With 1 base removed from V and 0 bases from J, the gap between germline ends came to 13 bases. CDR3: CASSLGGALSSYNEQFF. The CDR3 bases are TGTGCCAGCAGCTTAGGTGGGGCGCTGAGCTCCTACAATGAGCAGTTCTTC.

The rearrangement joins TRBV24-1 to TRBJ2-3, with D unclear. Trimming took off 2 bases at V and 1 base at J, with 9 bases between the two ends. CDR1 is KGHDR, CDR2 SFDVKD, per germline. The CDR3 totals 15 residues. The CDR3 loop is CATSDYKQGTDTQYF. The CDR3 DNA reads as TGTGCCACCAGTGATTATAAGCAGGGCACAGATACGCAGTATTTT.

The chain couples TRBV10-3 to TRBJ1-6; D remains ambiguous. Germline V gene lookup returns CDR1 ENHRY and CDR2 SYGVKD. The germline V and J ends were trimmed by 1 base and 8 bases, with 3 bases remaining between them. The CDR3 has 12 amino acids. The CDR3 sequence is CAISELDSPLHF. CDR3 DNA sequence: TGTGCCATCAGTGAGTTAGATTCACCCCTCCACTTT.

The rearrangement links TRBV20-1 to TRBJ2-3; D gene ambiguous. The CDR3 has 11 amino acids. CDR1 and CDR2 from the germline V gene are DFQATT and SNEGSKA (reference sequence). CDR3 region: CGWAGTDTQYF. DNA for the CDR3: TGCGGCTGGGCTGGCACAGATACGCAGTATTTT.

The V call is TRBV7-3, the J call TRBJ2-2; maybe TRBD1 (7 bases). V lost 5 bases, J lost 0 bases, and 19 bases lay in between. CDR3 length: 18 residues. Looked up from germline, CDR1 is SGHTA and CDR2 is FQGTGA. The CDR3 region has the DNA TGTGCCAGCAGCCCAGGGGGACTGACGTTCGCGAACACCGGGGAGCTGTTTTTT. Translation: CASSPGGLTFANTGELFF.

This rearrangement joins TRBV10-1 to TRBJ2-7, with a weak D call TRBD1 (6 bases). Trimming pared 3 bases from V and 3 bases from J, leaving 12 bases between. Germline V gives CDR1 WNHNN, CDR2 SYGVQD (reference sequence). The CDR3 is made up of 14 amino acids. The CDR3 DNA sequence: TGCGCCAGCAGTGAATATCAGGGGAACTACGAGCAGTACTTC. Translating gives CASSEYQGNYEQYF.

The CDR3 here is CASSMGQNTGELFF. The CDR3 region has the DNA TGTGCCAGTAGTATGGGGCAGAACACCGGGGAGCTGTTTTTT. This sequence joins TRBV19 and TRBJ2-2, with D maybe TRBD1 (5 bases). The CDR3 sequence is 14 residues long. V gave up 3 bases and J gave up 1 base, with 6 bases separating them. The V gene's germline CDR1 is LNHDA and CDR2 SQIVND (reference sequence). Filled out from reference TRBV19 and TRBJ2-2, the complete variable domain reads DGGITQSPKYLFRKEGQNVTLSCEQNLNHDAMYWYRQDPGQGLRLIYYSQIVNDFQKGDIAEGYSVSREKKESFPLTVTSAQKNPTAFYLCASSMGQNTGELFFGEGSRLTVL.

The chain has TRBV6-1 and TRBJ1-2, with a tentative D call TRBD1 (5 bases). Germline V gene sequence: CDR1 MNHNS, CDR2 SASEGT. V lost 3 bases, J lost 4 bases, and 9 bases lay in between. The CDR3 runs to 13 residues. CDR3 amino acids: CASSDPTVYGYTF. CDR3 DNA: TGTGCCAGCAGTGACCCGACAGTCTATGGCTACACCTTC.

The chain couples TRBV6-2 or TRBV6-3 to TRBJ2-7; D is undetermined. The CDR3 extends over 17 amino acids. Germline CDR1 is MNHEY and CDR2 is SVGEGT. V gave up 0 bases and J gave up 3 bases, with 18 bases separating them. As DNA, the CDR3 is TGTGCCAGCAGTTACTCGAGTTTTGGGCGCCGCGACTACGAGCAGTACTTC. This sequence encodes CASSYSSFGRRDYEQYF.

The chain is built from TRBV19 and TRBJ1-1; 10 bases are shared with TRBD1. The V gene end was trimmed by 7 bases and the J gene end by 12 bases; junction bases not matched to a gene: 14. The CDR3 sequence is 14 residues long. Germline CDR1 is LNHDA and CDR2 is SQIVND (reference sequence). DNA for the CDR3: TGTGCCAGTACTACCGACAGGGGGCGCTTCGGAACTTTCTTT. Translated: CASTTDRGRFGTFF. Full variable domain (rest looked up from reference TRBV19 and TRBJ1-1): DGGITQSPKYLFRKEGQNVTLSCEQNLNHDAMYWYRQDPGQGLRLIYYSQIVNDFQKGDIAEGYSVSREKKESFPLTVTSAQKNPTAFYLCASTTDRGRFGTFFGQGTRLTVV.

This clone showed up just once. This CDR3 is CAIRPDRGIYGYTF. The CDR3 DNA follows: TGTGCCATCAGACCCGACAGGGGGATCTATGGCTACACCTTC. This chain uses TRBV10-3 with TRBJ1-2, with 9 bases matching TRBD1. J lost 4 bases, V lost 6 bases, and 6 bases had no gene match. This CDR3 region has 14 residues. The germline CDR1 and CDR2 sequences are ENHRY and SYGVKD.

V usage is TRBV5-5 and J usage is TRBJ2-7, with D possibly being TRBD2 (6 bases). Germline V gene sequence: CDR1 SGHKS, CDR2 YYEKEE (reference sequence). The CDR3 extends over 15 amino acids. The germline V and J ends were trimmed by 0 bases and 4 bases, with 14 bases remaining between them. The CDR3 here is CASSLEGLANYEQYF. CDR3 nucleotides: TGTGCCAGCAGCTTGGAGGGACTGGCGAATTACGAGCAGTACTTC.